This T cell receptor (beta chain) was identified in a study of T cells after posttransplantation cyclophosphamide. This table comes from immunoSEQ multiplex PCR, and its TCRdb copy is limited to in-frame clones, with some not included. This table holds tens of thousands of clones, 80% to 90% found once. Germline V gives CDR1 MDHEN, CDR2 SYDVKM. V gave up 6 bases and J gave up 3 bases; unmatched junction bases: 12. The CDR3 covers 17 residues. Control samples came 1 year after myeloablative marrow transplants with methotrexate plus calcineurin inhibitor. Overall study findings and caveats: Recipient CMV seropositivity and CMV reactivation strongly tracked TRB clonality. Donor CD8+ memory clones often dominated recipient blood repertoires at later times. Skin or GI-infiltrating T cells shared few TRB sequences with blood.

Worth noting for this clone: As yet, its antigen is unknown.

The sample here was PBMCs, taken after an allogeneic stem cell transplant with a calcineurin inhibitor and methotrexate. The TCR originated in a female patient aged 45-65 years who received an allogeneic stem cell transplant from an unrelated donor, was CMV-positive, and had chronic GVHD only. Some T cells may be the graft donor's. The V and J genes are TRBV28 and TRBJ2-2; 8 bases agree with TRBD2. CDR3 protein: CASRIIQRESYTGELFF. In DNA form, the CDR3 reads TGTGCCAGCAGGATCATCCAGCGGGAGAGTTACACCGGGGAGCTGTTTTTT.